This T cell receptor beta chain originates from a study of control samples from healthy donors and cancer patients. The germline CDR1 and CDR2 sequences are SGHTS and YDEGEE. Between the trimmed V and J ends, which lost 5 bases and 0 bases, there was a span of 12 bases. The CDR3 is 15 amino acids. Measured with immunoSEQ multiplex PCR; TCRdb has only the in-frame clones, and not every one. The repertoire has 90,000 to 150,000 clones, about 91% of them found once; the top ten carry roughly 3.3%. The gene calls are TRBV5-8 and TRBJ1-3, with D possibly being TRBD1 (5 bases). The source of this sequence is a man aged 35 to 55 in good health. The sequenced sample consisted of blood. The CDR3 reads CASRPYGGSGNTIYF. CDR3 DNA sequence: TGTGCCAGCAGGCCCTATGGGGGCTCTGGAAACACCATATATTTT.